The TCR beta chain under discussion was sequenced for a study of control samples from healthy donors and cancer patients. Here immunoSEQ multiplex PCR was the method, and the copy in TCRdb shows in-frame clones only, minus some. The sample includes tens of thousands of clones, about 91% of them seen just once. This CDR3 is 15 amino acids long. The germline gives CDR1 SGHAT, CDR2 FQNNGV. V lost 5 bases, J lost 0 bases, and 4 bases stayed unmatched. This TCR derives from a man between 45 and 60 years old in good health. Sequencing was carried out using blood. The chain joins TRBV11-2 to TRBJ1-5; 7 positions match TRBD1. As DNA, the CDR3 is TGTGCCAGCAGCGCGGGACAGAATAGCAATCAGCCCCAGCATTTT. Protein sequence: CASSAGQNSNQPQHF.